Listed here are 3 T cell receptor beta chains from one sample, sequenced in a study of T cells in Graves' hyperthyroidism and ophthalmopathy (dated by TCRdb to the late 2010s). Receptor libraries were prepared by multiplex PCR. Sequencing was performed on an Illumina HiSeq 2000. TCR beta CDR3 regions were amplified from RNA transcripts. A first-round RT-PCR of the TCR CDR3 used the HTBI primer set with the Qiagen OneStep RT-PCR kit. The public reads were quality trimmed at Q25 with fastp and then assembled into clones with MiXCR by TCRdb, keeping productive beta chains. Each CDR3 protein appears once, grouped with its most common genes and DNA. Present in this sample are hundreds of thousands of distinct CDR3 sequences, about 15% of which were seen just once. Roughly 4.3% of the sample is taken by the ten largest. Material for sequencing was blood. All receptors come from a woman aged 40 to 49 with Graves' ophthalmopathy.

This clonotype was seen at least ten times. The chain recombines TRBV27 with TRBJ2-5; D is ambiguous. V lost 3 bases to trimming and J lost 5 bases, with 13 bases between them. From germline, CDR1 is MNHEY and CDR2 SMNVEV (reference sequence). CDR3 length equals 14 residues. The CDR3 nucleotides are TGTGCCAGCAGTTTCAGTGGCGCGAGGGAGACCCAGTACTTC. This gives the protein CASSFSGARETQYF.

This clonotype was seen at least ten times. This chain uses TRBV12-3 or TRBV12-4 with TRBJ2-2; no firm D call. The CDR3 consists of 14 residues. With 6 bases removed from V and 5 bases from J, the gap between germline ends came to 13 bases. CDR3: CASSHKIWTGELFF. DNA for the CDR3: TGTGCCAGCAGCCACAAGATATGGACCGGGGAGCTGTTTTTT.

This clonotype was seen repeatedly, ten times or more. V usage is TRBV12-3 or TRBV12-4 and J usage is TRBJ1-1; TRBD1 matches at 9 bases. V lost 6 bases and J lost 6; bases outside the gene matches: 8. CDR3 size: 14 residues. The CDR3: CASRQGASISEAFF. The CDR3 DNA reads as TGTGCCAGCAGACAGGGGGCTTCGATCTCTGAAGCTTTCTTT.